This TCR beta chain was identified during a study of shared clonotypes between healthy human individuals. The protocol was immunoSEQ multiplex PCR, while the TCRdb copy is restricted to in-frame clones and leaves out a portion. Found here are 2 million or so clones, around 96% of them singletons; the top ten hold about 1.1%. The V segment lost 10 bases and the J segment 2 bases; nucleotides outside the gene matches: 3. CDR3 size: 14 residues. From germline, CDR1 is ENHRY and CDR2 SYGVKD. Naive CD8 isolation took CD45RO-negative cells positively selected for CCR7 and excluded terminally differentiated effector memory CD45RA+ cells.

Sequenced sample: naive CD8+ T cells sorted from blood. The V gene is TRBV10-3, the J gene TRBJ2-3, with 13 bases that match TRBD2. This receptor was obtained from a man aged 18 to 29 in good health. CDR3: CATGTSGTTDTQYF. The CDR3 DNA reads as TGTGCCACCGGGACTAGCGGGACCACAGATACGCAGTATTTT.